One and the same sample provided the 6 T cell receptor beta chains below, sequenced in a study of cytomegalovirus exposure and HLA in healthy donors. Researchers ran the PCR with 60 Vbeta and 13 Jbeta primers. Repertoires were generated with immunoSEQ multiplex PCR, while TCRdb's copy carries only in-frame clones and drops some. The table lists about 140,000 clones, around three quarters of them singletons. Sequencing was done on a sample of PBMCs. All receptors come from a man aged 40-55 years in good health and CMV-seropositive.

This sequence joins TRBV4-1 and TRBJ1-1; 12 nucleotides agree with TRBD1. This CDR3 comprises 15 residues. The V segment lost 5 bases and the J segment 7 bases; nucleotides outside the gene matches: 8. Germline V gives CDR1 MGHRA, CDR2 YSYEKL. Written as DNA, the CDR3 is TGCGCCAGCAGCGACCCAGGGACAGGGGGCAATGAAGCTTTCTTT. Translating it yields CASSDPGTGGNEAFF.

The chain is built from TRBV13 and TRBJ2-5; D remains unclear. Germline CDR1 is PRHDT and CDR2 is FYEKMQ (reference sequence). V dropped 5 bases and J dropped 5 bases, with 6 bases sitting between them. This CDR3 region has 11 residues. CDR3 in amino acids: CASSPLETQYF. CDR3 DNA sequence: TGTGCCAGCAGCCCCCTGGAGACCCAGTACTTC.

This rearrangement joins TRBV10-3 to TRBJ2-7; 16 bases map to TRBD2. This CDR3 has 17 residues. In germline, CDR1 is ENHRY, CDR2 SYGVKD. The V segment lost 0 bases and the J segment 5 bases; nucleotides outside the gene matches: 4. The CDR3 loop reads CAISESGTSGGANEQYF. The DNA of the CDR3 is TGTGCCATCAGTGAGTCGGGGACTAGCGGGGGGGCCAACGAGCAGTACTTC.

The rearrangement uses TRBV6-5 and TRBJ2-7; possibly TRBD1 for D (6 bases). CDR1 is MNHEY and CDR2 is SVGAGI in the germline V gene. Trimming removed 4 bases from V and 2 bases from J, with 15 bases in between. This CDR3 region has 15 residues. The DNA of the CDR3 is TGTGCCAGCAGTTTTCCACAGGGTAGTGCCTACGAGCAGTACTTC. This translates into CASSFPQGSAYEQYF.

The rearrangement joins TRBV2 to TRBJ2-1, with TRBD1 matching 8 bases. The CDR3 contains 14 residues. The germline V gene encodes CDR1 SNHLY and CDR2 FYNNEI. With V trimmed by 6 bases and J by 5 bases, 6 bases remained unmatched. The CDR3 DNA sequence: TGTGCCAGCAGCCGGACAGGGAGCGACAATGAGCAGTTCTTC. This translates into CASSRTGSDNEQFF. Filled out from reference TRBV2 and TRBJ2-1, the complete variable domain reads EPEVTQTPSHQVTQMGQEVILRCVPISNHLYFYWYRQILGQKVEFLVSFYNNEISEKSEIFDDQFSVERPDGSNFTLKIRSTKLEDSAMYFCASSRTGSDNEQFFGPGTRLTVL.

This clone was picked up a small number of times. The chain combines TRBV30 with TRBJ2-3, with a weak D call TRBD2 (5 bases). The CDR3 covers 13 residues. CDR1 is GTSNPN, CDR2 SVGIG, per germline (reference sequence). V was trimmed by 4 bases and J by 2 bases, leaving 10 bases between them. The CDR3 loop reads CAWKDFTTDTQYF. The CDR3 coding sequence is TGTGCCTGGAAGGACTTTACCACAGATACGCAGTATTTT.